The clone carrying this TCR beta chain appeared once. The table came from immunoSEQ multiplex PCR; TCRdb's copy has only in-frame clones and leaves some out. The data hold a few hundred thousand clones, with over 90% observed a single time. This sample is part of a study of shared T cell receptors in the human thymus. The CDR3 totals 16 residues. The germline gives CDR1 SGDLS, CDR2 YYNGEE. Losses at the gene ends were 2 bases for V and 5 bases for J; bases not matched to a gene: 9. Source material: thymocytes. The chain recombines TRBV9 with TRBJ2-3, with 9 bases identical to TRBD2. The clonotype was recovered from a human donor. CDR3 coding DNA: TGTGCCAGCAGCGTCGTTAGCGGGAGAGTGGGAGATACGCAGTATTTT. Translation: CASSVVSGRVGDTQYF.